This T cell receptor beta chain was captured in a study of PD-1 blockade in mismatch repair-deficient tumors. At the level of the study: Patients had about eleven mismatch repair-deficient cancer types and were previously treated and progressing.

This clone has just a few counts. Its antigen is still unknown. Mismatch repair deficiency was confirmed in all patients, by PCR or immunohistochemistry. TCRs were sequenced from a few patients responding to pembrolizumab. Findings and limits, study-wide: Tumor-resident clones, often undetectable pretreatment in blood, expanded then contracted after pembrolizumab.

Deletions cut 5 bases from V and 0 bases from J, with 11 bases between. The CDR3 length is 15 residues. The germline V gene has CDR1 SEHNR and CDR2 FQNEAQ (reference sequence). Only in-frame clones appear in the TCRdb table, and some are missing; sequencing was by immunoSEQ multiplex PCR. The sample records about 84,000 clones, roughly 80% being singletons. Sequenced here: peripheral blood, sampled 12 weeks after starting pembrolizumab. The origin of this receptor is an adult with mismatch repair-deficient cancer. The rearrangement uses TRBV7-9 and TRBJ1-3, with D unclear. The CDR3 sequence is CASSTTTYSGNTIYF. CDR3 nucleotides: TGTGCCAGCAGCACTACGACATACTCTGGAAACACCATATATTTT.